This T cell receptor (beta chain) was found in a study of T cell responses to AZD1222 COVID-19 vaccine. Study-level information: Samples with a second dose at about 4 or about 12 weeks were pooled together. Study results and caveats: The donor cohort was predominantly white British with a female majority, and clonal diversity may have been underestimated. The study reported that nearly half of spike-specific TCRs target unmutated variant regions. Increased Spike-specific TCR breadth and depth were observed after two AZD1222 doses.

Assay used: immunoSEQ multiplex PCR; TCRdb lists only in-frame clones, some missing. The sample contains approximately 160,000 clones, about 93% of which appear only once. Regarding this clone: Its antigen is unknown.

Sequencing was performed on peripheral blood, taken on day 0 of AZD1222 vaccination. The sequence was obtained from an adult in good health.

DNA for the CDR3: TGTGCCAGCAGCCCGGGCGCGGGAGCGGGAGTCGAAGAGACCCAGTACTTC. Translation gives CASSPGAGAGVEETQYF. This sequence joins TRBV4-2 and TRBJ2-5; 8 bases agree with TRBD2. Trimming took 4 bases from V and 3 from J; bases not matched to a gene: 13. This CDR3 comprises 17 residues. Germline assignment: CDR1 LGHNA and CDR2 YNFKEQ.